Below are 28 T cell receptor beta chains sequenced from a single sample in a study of cytomegalovirus exposure and HLA in healthy donors. The PCR was carried out with 60 Vbeta primers and 13 Jbeta primers. Profiled with immunoSEQ multiplex PCR; TCRdb holds only in-frame clones, not every one. The sample has about 120,000 clones, approximately 72% seen once; the top ten hold about 1.6%. The source material was PBMCs. The origin of the receptors is a young man in good health and CMV-seronegative.

This clone has more than one count but fewer than ten. This CDR3 is also generated by other DNA sequences in the sample. The chain joins TRBV5-1 to TRBJ2-3; possibly TRBD2 for D (7 bases). The CDR3 runs to 19 residues. CDR1 and CDR2 (germline): SGHRS, YFSETQ. V lost 0 bases and J 4 bases, leaving 24 bases between the germline ends. Here the CDR3 DNA reads TGCGCCAGCAGCTTGGCCGGGGGCGTCGGCGGGAGTCGCCCAGATACGCAGTATTTT. Its protein is CASSLAGGVGGSRPDTQYF.

The chain recombines TRBV7-2 with TRBJ2-5, with 11 bases fitting TRBD2. This CDR3 is 19 amino acids long. Germline CDR1 SGHTA, CDR2 FQGNSA. V gave up 5 bases and J gave up 4 bases; unmatched junction bases: 18. This CDR3 reads CASSPGLAAQSGGRETQYF. The CDR3 DNA sequence: TGTGCCAGCAGCCCGGGACTAGCGGCCCAGTCGGGAGGTCGAGAGACCCAGTACTTC.

The V call is TRBV6-5, the J call TRBJ2-5; 8 bases are shared with TRBD2. The J call may be mistaken, given a closer DNA end match to TRBJ2-7. Germline loops: CDR1 MNHEY, CDR2 SVGAGI. CDR3 size: 14 residues. The CDR3 spells CASRTSGSSYEQYF. The CDR3 DNA reads as TGTGCCAGCAGAACAAGCGGGAGCTCCTACGAGCAGTACTTC.

The V and J genes are TRBV6-1 and TRBJ1-2; unclear D gene. Trimming cost V 2 bases and J 4 bases, with 11 bases left between them. Looked up from germline, CDR1 is MNHNS and CDR2 is SASEGT. The CDR3 runs 14 residues. The CDR3 DNA is TGTGCCAGCAGTGAATCCTTGCGCGGCTATGGCTACACCTTC. Its translation: CASSESLRGYGYTF.

This chain joins TRBV9 and TRBJ2-5, with D tentatively TRBD1 (7 bases). The germline V gene encodes CDR1 SGDLS and CDR2 YYNGEE. Trimming shortened V by 0 bases and J by 5 bases, and 14 bases separated the two germline ends. The CDR3 runs to 15 residues. The CDR3 DNA follows: TGTGCCAGCAGCGTAGACCAGGGGGGATTCGAGACCCAGTACTTC. Its translation: CASSVDQGGFETQYF.

The V call is TRBV4-2, the J call TRBJ1-1; D possibly corresponds to TRBD1 (5 bases). Germline-derived CDR1 and CDR2 are LGHNA and YNFKEQ. V lost 1 base, J lost 1 base, and 7 bases lay in between. The CDR3 is 14 amino acids. The DNA of the CDR3 is TGTGCCAGCAGCCAAGTAGACAGGAACACTGAAGCTTTCTTT. Residues: CASSQVDRNTEAFF.

This clone appeared a few times. The J gene is TRBJ1-4, the V gene TRBV10-3; 7 bases map to TRBD1. Losses at the gene ends were 7 bases for V and 7 bases for J; bases not matched to a gene: 27. The CDR3 covers 20 residues. Germline V gene data show CDR1 as ENHRY and CDR2 as SYGVKD. The CDR3 is CAITRIVNAGQARLFEKLFF. In DNA form, the CDR3 reads TGTGCCATCACTCGAATAGTGAACGCTGGACAGGCTAGATTATTTGAAAAACTGTTTTTT.

The V call is TRBV18, the J call TRBJ2-7, with TRBD2 identical over 10 bases. CDR1 KGHSH and CDR2 LQKENI come from the germline V gene. The ends lost 2 bases at V and 1 base at J; junction bases unmatched: 2. This CDR3 spans 15 amino acids. The CDR3 DNA reads TGTGCCAGCTCACCAGCTAGCGGGGGTTCCTACGAGCAGTACTTC. Its translation: CASSPASGGSYEQYF.

This clone appeared once. V usage is TRBV7-6 and J usage is TRBJ1-5, with 8 bases lining up with TRBD1. Germline V gene data show CDR1 as SGHVS and CDR2 as FNYEAQ. The CDR3 length is 15 residues. After removal of 0 bases from V and 5 bases from J, the junction contained 3 bases not matched to a gene. The CDR3 DNA follows: TGTGCCAGCAGCTTAGCGGACAGGGTGGATCAGCCCCAGCATTTT. It yields the protein CASSLADRVDQPQHF.

The V and J genes are TRBV29-1 and TRBJ1-1, with 9 bases fitting TRBD1. The CDR3 loop spans 14 amino acids. V was pared by 6 bases and J by 2 bases, with 7 bases of the junction left unmatched. Germline assignment: CDR1 SQVTM and CDR2 ANQGSEA. The DNA of the CDR3 is TGCAGCGTCGCAACAGGGGGCGTAAACACTGAAGCTTTCTTT. Protein product: CSVATGGVNTEAFF. Filled out from reference TRBV29-1 and TRBJ1-1, the complete variable domain reads SAVISQKPSRDICQRGTSLTIQCQVDSQVTMMFWYRQQPGQSLTLIATANQGSEATYESGFVIDKFPISRPNLTFSTLTVSNMSPEDSSIYLCSVATGGVNTEAFFGQGTRLTVV.

This chain joins TRBV28 and TRBJ2-5; TRBD2 matches at 7 bases. The CDR3 sequence is 15 residues long. The V gene's germline CDR1 is MDHEN and CDR2 SYDVKM. The V segment lost 5 bases and the J segment 4 bases; nucleotides outside the gene matches: 10. The CDR3 region has the DNA TGTGCCAGCAGTCCCACGAAAGAGCGGGGAGAGACCCAGTACTTC. Translating it yields CASSPTKERGETQYF.

The chain recombines TRBV18 with TRBJ1-4, with D hard to call. The V gene lost 3 bases and the J gene lost 0 bases, with 14 bases spanning the gap. The CDR3 is 17 residues long. CDR1 and CDR2 (germline): KGHSH, LQKENI. CDR3 in DNA: TGTGCCAGCTCACCTGTTTGGGCCTTCTCAACTAATGAAAAACTGTTTTTT. Translating gives CASSPVWAFSTNEKLFF.

V gene TRBV28 combines with J gene TRBJ2-2, with 7 bases lining up with TRBD1. The junction had 11 bases not matched to a gene; V was cut back by 6 bases and J by 1 base. CDR3 length: 17 residues. In germline, CDR1 is MDHEN, CDR2 SYDVKM. CDR3 loop: CASRWATGLWNTGELFF. In nucleotides, the CDR3 is TGTGCCAGCAGATGGGCGACAGGGTTGTGGAACACCGGGGAGCTGTTTTTT. The variable domain in full, with the rest retrieved from reference TRBV28 and TRBJ2-2, is DVKVTQSSRYLVKRTGEKVFLECVQDMDHENMFWYRQDPGLGLRLIYFSYDVKMKEKGDIPEGYSVSREKKERFSLILESASTNQTSMYLCASRWATGLWNTGELFFGEGSRLTVL.

Points on this clone: This same CDR3 is encoded by further DNA sequences in the sample. The chain joins TRBV7-6 to TRBJ2-5, with 8 nucleotides matching TRBD1. There are 13 residues in the CDR3. Germline trimming cut 6 bases from V and 5 bases from J; bases unmatched to any gene: 5. Looked up from germline, CDR1 is SGHVS and CDR2 is FNYEAQ. The CDR3 loop reads CASSLDRGETQYF. DNA of the CDR3: TGTGCCAGCAGTCTAGACAGGGGTGAGACCCAGTACTTC.

The rearrangement joins TRBV28 to TRBJ1-1, with no clear D. Germline CDR1 MDHEN, CDR2 SYDVKM. V gave up 3 bases and J gave up 3 bases, with 11 bases separating them. This CDR3 contains 14 residues. CDR3 residues: CASSFWSLDTEAFF. The CDR3 DNA reads TGTGCCAGCAGTTTCTGGAGCTTGGACACTGAAGCTTTCTTT.

V usage is TRBV6-1 and J usage is TRBJ1-2; TRBD1 is a possible D gene (6 bases). V gave up 0 bases and J gave up 10 bases, with 18 bases separating them. Germline values: CDR1 MNHNS, CDR2 SASEGT. This CDR3 comprises 15 residues. The CDR3 DNA sequence: TGTGCCAGCAGTGAAGCGCTTTACGCAGGGGATGACTACACCTTC. Translation: CASSEALYAGDDYTF.

This chain joins TRBV5-1 and TRBJ2-5, with 10 bases aligning to TRBD2. Germline V CDR1 and CDR2: SGHRS, YFSETQ. The CDR3 loop spans 15 amino acids. V lost 4 bases, J lost 1 base, and 4 bases stayed unmatched. The CDR3 DNA is TGCGCCAGCAGCCAAGCTAGCGGGGGCCAAGAGACCCAGTACTTC. Translating gives CASSQASGGQETQYF.

This CDR3 reads CASTKEVFEGYTF. CDR3 coding DNA: TGTGCCAGCACCAAGGAGGTATTTGAAGGCTACACCTTC. The chain links TRBV9 to TRBJ1-2; D gene ambiguous. This CDR3 comprises 13 residues. CDR1 and CDR2 from the germline V gene are SGDLS and YYNGEE. V was trimmed by 6 bases and J by 8 bases, leaving 17 bases between them.

This chain uses TRBV7-9 with TRBJ1-2; 7 nucleotides agree with TRBD1. CDR3 size: 13 residues. With V trimmed by 4 bases and J by 3 bases, 2 bases remained unmatched. Per the germline V gene, CDR1 is SEHNR and CDR2 is FQNEAQ (reference sequence). CDR3 sequence (DNA): TGTGCCAGCAGCTCCGGGACAGACTATGGCTACACCTTC. It yields the protein CASSSGTDYGYTF.

V and J are TRBV7-9 and TRBJ1-3, with D uncertain. The ends were cut back, 5 bases at V and 3 bases at J, with 2 bases in the middle. The CDR3 has 11 residues. CDR1 and CDR2 from the germline V gene are SEHNR and FQNEAQ (reference sequence). CDR3 amino acids: CASSHGNTIYF. DNA for the CDR3: TGTGCCAGCAGCCATGGAAACACCATATATTTT.

The chain recombines TRBV28 with TRBJ2-7, with unresolved D. The germline CDR1 and CDR2 sequences are MDHEN and SYDVKM. Trimming cost V 3 bases and J 2 bases, with 11 bases left between them. This CDR3 has 14 amino acids. The chain's CDR3 is CASSFVALAYEQYF. The CDR3 DNA reads TGTGCCAGCAGTTTCGTAGCCCTGGCCTACGAGCAGTACTTC.

This rearrangement joins TRBV30 to TRBJ2-1; TRBD1 aligns across 9 bases. Germline CDR1 GTSNPN, CDR2 SVGIG (reference sequence). The CDR3 covers 17 residues. CDR3: CSWTSVTDRGLHNEQFF. The CDR3 DNA is TGTTCATGGACCTCAGTTACGGACAGGGGCCTTCACAATGAGCAGTTCTTC.

The rearrangement uses TRBV7-3 and TRBJ2-6; D is possibly TRBD1 (5 bases). The CDR3 contains 17 residues. Trimming removed 2 bases at V and 0 bases at J, with 11 bases between. The germline V gene has CDR1 SGHTA and CDR2 FQGTGA. CDR3 nucleotides: TGTGCCAGCAGCTTACAGGGATCCCTCTCTGGGGCCAACGTCCTGACTTTC. It codes for CASSLQGSLSGANVLTF. Full variable domain (missing parts from reference TRBV7-3 and TRBJ2-6): GAGVSQTPSNKVTEKGKYVELRCDPISGHTALYWYRQSLGQGPEFLIYFQGTGAADDSGLPNDRFFAVRPEGSVSTLKIQRTERGDSAVYLCASSLQGSLSGANVLTFGAGSRLTVL.

V usage is TRBV6-5 and J usage is TRBJ1-2, with D possibly TRBD1 on 6 matching bases. The ends were cut back, 2 bases at V and 4 bases at J, with 8 bases in the middle. CDR3 length equals 13 residues. Germline assignment: CDR1 MNHEY and CDR2 SVGAGI. The CDR3 DNA reads TGTGCCAGCAGTTACGACAGGATCTATGGCTACACCTTC. Protein product: CASSYDRIYGYTF.

The chain couples TRBV11-2 to TRBJ2-2; the match to TRBD1 covers 9 bases. V lost 4 bases to trimming and J lost 1 base; unmatched junction nucleotides: 10. The CDR3 runs 18 residues. The germline CDR1 and CDR2 sequences are SGHAT and FQNNGV. The DNA for the CDR3 is TGTGCCAGCAGCTCCCCGCCCCCGGGACAGGGGAACACCGGGGAGCTGTTTTTT. Translation gives CASSSPPPGQGNTGELFF.

The gene calls are TRBV18 and TRBJ1-1; TRBD1 might be the D (6 bases). This CDR3 contains 13 residues. Trimming took off 1 base at V and 5 bases at J, with 8 bases between the two ends. Germline CDR1 reads KGHSH; CDR2 reads LQKENI. The CDR3 sequence: CASSPQQGTEAFF. For the CDR3, the DNA is TGTGCCAGCTCACCACAACAGGGAACTGAAGCTTTCTTT.

J is TRBJ2-2 and V is TRBV11-2, with no clear D. CDR3 length: 13 residues. Trimming stripped 4 bases from V and 5 bases from J, with 8 bases between. Germline assignment: CDR1 SGHAT and CDR2 FQNNGV. The CDR3 here is CASSSERTGELFF. CDR3 sequence (DNA): TGTGCCAGCAGCTCCGAACGGACCGGGGAGCTGTTTTTT.

In this sample, this clone turned up once. The chain carries TRBV30 and TRBJ2-7, with 7 bases lining up with TRBD1. V was pared by 1 base and J by 3 bases, with 6 bases of the junction left unmatched. The CDR3 spans 14 residues. The germline CDR1 and CDR2 sequences are GTSNPN and SVGIG (reference sequence). CDR3 DNA sequence: TGTGCCTGGAGTGGGACAGGTCTTCACTACGAGCAGTACTTC. This translates into CAWSGTGLHYEQYF.